Listed here are 9 T cell receptor beta chains from one sample, sequenced in a study of beta chain features in type 1 diabetes listed by TCRdb under 2018. To prepare the library, the immunoSEQ multiplex PCR assay was applied. The entire isolated RNA was reverse transcribed using the High Capacity cDNA Reverse Transcription Kit, and thus expressed TCRB transcripts were sequenced. Sourced from immuneACCESS, this table was stored by TCRdb with only in-frame sequences that have V and J called. A share of the clones is absent; for the studies checked, an unresolved V gene accounts for under half, and the remainder has no known explanation. In all, the sample holds 350,000 or so clones, and roughly 21% of those were seen once. The ten largest account for under 0.05% of the sample. The sample consisted of naive CD4+ T cells from blood. This specimen's cell subset or site label, per the study, means: true naive CD4+ T cells. These receptors originate from a woman under 30 in good health.

The J gene is TRBJ2-2, the V gene TRBV4-3; D is perhaps TRBD1 (7 bases). The CDR3 has 14 amino acids. The germline CDR1 and CDR2 sequences are LGHNA and YSLEER. Trimming shortened V by 3 bases and J by 6 bases, and 11 bases separated the two germline ends. The CDR3 region has the DNA TGCGCCAGCAGCCATGCCAGGGGGGCCGGGGAGCTGTTTTTT. Amino acids: CASSHARGAGELFF.

V gene TRBV30 combines with J gene TRBJ1-2; D remains ambiguous. Germline V CDR1 and CDR2: GTSNPN, SVGIG (reference sequence). The CDR3 length is 14 residues. Trimming removed 2 bases from V and 6 bases from J, with 16 bases in between. CDR3 in DNA: TGTGCCTGGAGTCCCGGCGTAAGGAGTGATGGCTACACCTTC. Amino acids: CAWSPGVRSDGYTF.

This sequence joins TRBV18 and TRBJ2-5; possibly TRBD2 for D (6 bases). This CDR3 has 15 residues. The germline CDR1 and CDR2 sequences are KGHSH and LQKENI. The V end lost 5 bases, the J end lost 0 bases, and 13 bases lay between the germline ends. The CDR3 bases are TGTGCCAGCTCAACGCTGGAGGGGAACCAAGAGACCCAGTACTTC. Its translation is CASSTLEGNQETQYF. Using reference TRBV18 and TRBJ2-5 for the parts outside the CDR3, the full variable domain is NAGVMQNPRHLVRRRGQEARLRCSPMKGHSHVYWYRQLPEEGLKFMVYLQKENIIDESGMPKERFSAEFPKEGPSILRIQQVVRGDSAAYFCASSTLEGNQETQYFGPGTRLLVL.

This chain connects TRBV28 to TRBJ2-6; D might be TRBD2 (5 bases). CDR3 length: 15 residues. The germline CDR1 and CDR2 sequences are MDHEN and SYDVKM. V was pared by 5 bases and J by 0 bases, with 8 bases between. In nucleotides, the CDR3 is TGTGCCAGCAGTCTCGGGATCTCTGGGGCCAACGTCCTGACTTTC. Protein: CASSLGISGANVLTF.

The chain joins TRBV6-6 to TRBJ2-3, with D hard to call. The CDR3 has 11 residues. Trimming pared 6 bases from V and 6 bases from J, leaving 7 bases between. CDR1 and CDR2 from the germline V gene are MNHNY and SVGAGI (reference sequence). For the CDR3, the DNA is TGTGCCAGCAGCCAAGCGGATACGCAGTATTTT. Translating it yields CASSQADTQYF.

This clone was counted between two and nine times. V and J are TRBV18 and TRBJ2-1; D might be TRBD2 (6 bases). CDR1 is KGHSH and CDR2 is LQKENI in the germline V gene. V lost 3 bases and J lost 5, with 14 bases in between. The CDR3 length is 15 residues. The CDR3 region has the DNA TGTGCCAGCTCACCCGGGTCTAGCGCCAACAATGAGCAGTTCTTC. This translates into CASSPGSSANNEQFF.

This clone was observed a few times. The chain employs TRBV29-1 and TRBJ2-1; TRBD2 might be the D (7 bases). The CDR3 loop spans 12 amino acids. Per the germline V gene, CDR1 is SQVTM and CDR2 is ANQGSEA. The V end lost 8 bases, the J end lost 7 bases, and 15 bases lay between the germline ends. This chain's CDR3 is CSFKGEGNEQFF. CDR3 nucleotides: TGCAGCTTTAAGGGGGAGGGTAATGAGCAGTTCTTC.

The table lists this clone with a few counts. J is TRBJ1-5 and V is TRBV9; no firm D call. The CDR3 is made up of 14 amino acids. Germline CDR1 is SGDLS and CDR2 is YYNGEE. V lost 3 bases to trimming and J lost 1 base, with 8 bases between them. CDR3 DNA sequence: TGTGCCAGCAGCGCAGGCGGGAGCAATCAGCCCCAGCATTTT. This codes for CASSAGGSNQPQHF.

The rearrangement uses TRBV25-1 and TRBJ2-1; 8 bases map to TRBD2. V lost 3 bases, J lost 4 bases, and 2 bases stayed unmatched. The CDR3 extends over 14 amino acids. Germline loops: CDR1 MGHDK, CDR2 SYGVNS. The DNA of the CDR3 is TGTGCCAGCAGTGACCGCGGGGGGTACAATGAGCAGTTCTTC. This sequence encodes CASSDRGGYNEQFF.